The rows below give T cell receptor beta chains drawn from one sample of a study of T cells in Graves' hyperthyroidism and ophthalmopathy. TCRdb independently ran MiXCR on the multiplex PCR reads; one entry per CDR3 protein. This table has approximately 400,000 distinct CDR3 sequences, roughly 25% appearing once. Sequenced material: blood. The receptors derive from a man aged 50-59 years with Graves' hyperthyroidism. Each CDR3 is given without its conserved first and last residue. D genes are given only for firm matches. Part of the rows lack a size; the others show once, few, many or a class for expanded clones.

CDR3 protein: ASSLAIRAETQY; clone size: -; D gene: -; J gene: TRBJ2-5; V gene: TRBV7-9
CDR3 protein: ASTGTGAGEQY; clone size: -; D gene: TRBD1; J gene: TRBJ2-7; V gene: TRBV25-1
CDR3 protein: ASSTGAVGAF; clone size: few; D gene: -; J gene: TRBJ1-1; V gene: TRBV2
CDR3 protein: ASSWTSGIYNEQF; clone size: few; D gene: TRBD2; J gene: TRBJ2-1; V gene: TRBV5-1
CDR3 protein: SAFRLAGYTDTQY; clone size: few; D gene: TRBD2; J gene: TRBJ2-3; V gene: TRBV20-1
CDR3 protein: ASSLDSQYSPLH; clone size: few; D gene: -; J gene: TRBJ1-6; V gene: TRBV7-8
CDR3 protein: ASSASPIRGDEQF; clone size: few; D gene: -; J gene: TRBJ2-1; V gene: TRBV9
CDR3 protein: ASSFYNRATDTQY; clone size: many; D gene: -; J gene: TRBJ2-3; V gene: TRBV7-9
CDR3 protein: ASSLPQGLGATETQY; clone size: many; D gene: -; J gene: TRBJ2-5; V gene: TRBV28
CDR3 protein: ASSDSGSPSDTQY; clone size: many; D gene: TRBD2; J gene: TRBJ2-3; V gene: TRBV2
CDR3 protein: ASSPGTGVVEEQY; clone size: many; D gene: TRBD1; J gene: TRBJ2-7; V gene: TRBV28
CDR3 protein: ASSLGGTVEAF; clone size: -; D gene: -; J gene: TRBJ1-1; V gene: TRBV5-4
CDR3 protein: ASSLPWDSDYGYT; clone size: few; D gene: TRBD1; J gene: TRBJ1-2; V gene: TRBV7-9
CDR3 protein: ANSPRGAGVVIGTDTQY; clone size: -; D gene: TRBD2; J gene: TRBJ2-3; V gene: TRBV7-9
CDR3 protein: ASSPPSIQGSNYGYT; clone size: few; D gene: -; J gene: TRBJ1-2; V gene: TRBV18
CDR3 protein: ASSFSTAGGKETQY; clone size: few; D gene: TRBD2; J gene: TRBJ2-5; V gene: TRBV5-1
CDR3 protein: ASRPSDSYEQY; clone size: -; D gene: -; J gene: TRBJ2-7; V gene: TRBV7-9
CDR3 protein: ASSVGGSGYT; clone size: -; D gene: -; J gene: TRBJ1-2; V gene: TRBV9
CDR3 protein: AWSPRGQRNEKLF; clone size: -; D gene: TRBD1; J gene: TRBJ1-4; V gene: TRBV30
CDR3 protein: ASSPLGRAQQAF; clone size: few; D gene: -; J gene: TRBJ1-1; V gene: TRBV5-1
CDR3 protein: ASSPRTEANYGYT; clone size: -; D gene: -; J gene: TRBJ1-2; V gene: TRBV9
CDR3 protein: ASSENRVFQETQY; clone size: -; D gene: -; J gene: TRBJ2-5; V gene: TRBV2
CDR3 protein: ASSVVGGGALNTGELF; clone size: -; D gene: TRBD2; J gene: TRBJ2-2; V gene: TRBV9
CDR3 protein: ASSQRENQETQY; clone size: -; D gene: TRBD2; J gene: TRBJ2-5; V gene: TRBV11-2
CDR3 protein: ASSLDLGREQY; clone size: -; D gene: -; J gene: TRBJ2-7; V gene: TRBV5-1
CDR3 protein: SARDRTGISYNEQF; clone size: -; D gene: -; J gene: TRBJ2-1; V gene: TRBV20-1
CDR3 protein: AWSPTPYEQY; clone size: few; D gene: -; J gene: TRBJ2-7; V gene: TRBV30
CDR3 protein: ASSLSMGSYNSPLH; clone size: once; D gene: -; J gene: TRBJ1-6; V gene: TRBV12-3/TRBV12-4